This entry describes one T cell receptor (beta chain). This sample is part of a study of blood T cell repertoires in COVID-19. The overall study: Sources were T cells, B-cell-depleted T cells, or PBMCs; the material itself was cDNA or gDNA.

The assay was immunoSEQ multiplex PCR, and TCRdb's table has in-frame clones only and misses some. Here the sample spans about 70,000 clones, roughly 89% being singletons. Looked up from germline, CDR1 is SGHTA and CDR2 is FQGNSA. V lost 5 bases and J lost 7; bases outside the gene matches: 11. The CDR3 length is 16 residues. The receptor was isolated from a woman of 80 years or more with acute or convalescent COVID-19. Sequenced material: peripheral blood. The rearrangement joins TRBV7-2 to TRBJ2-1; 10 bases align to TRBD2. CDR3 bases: TGTGCCAGCAGCCCCAGCAGGCTAGCGGGAGAAAATGAGCAGTTCTTC. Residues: CASSPSRLAGENEQFF.